The 21 T cell receptor beta chains presented below share a single source sample, sequenced in a study of blood T cell repertoires in COVID-19. TCRdb's table, derived via immunoSEQ multiplex PCR, lists solely in-frame clones and lacks some. The table shows some 38,000 clones, with around nine tenths occurring only once. The material sequenced was peripheral blood. These receptor sequences come from a man aged 65 to 85 with acute or convalescent COVID-19.

In this sample, this clone turned up a few times. The V gene is TRBV18, the J gene TRBJ2-7; TRBD1 matches at 7 bases. CDR1 is KGHSH, CDR2 LQKENI, per germline. Unmatched junction bases numbered 7, after V lost 6 bases and J lost 2 bases. The CDR3 is made up of 14 amino acids. This CDR3 is CASSGQQGTYEQYF. The CDR3 DNA reads TGTGCCAGCTCCGGGCAACAGGGGACCTACGAGCAGTACTTC.

V usage is TRBV6-5 and J usage is TRBJ2-5, with a weak D call TRBD2 (5 bases). Germline CDR1 is MNHEY and CDR2 is SVGAGI. V lost 2 bases and J lost 5, with 12 bases in between. The CDR3 has 14 residues. This CDR3 reads CASSYVGEGETQYF. Here the CDR3 DNA reads TGTGCCAGCAGTTACGTCGGGGAAGGGGAGACCCAGTACTTC.

The J gene is TRBJ1-6, the V gene TRBV7-2; TRBD1 matches 7 bases. The CDR3 length is 19 residues. Germline V CDR1 and CDR2: SGHTA, FQGNSA. V shed 0 bases, J shed 8 bases, and the junction held 16 bases outside the gene matches. The CDR3 nucleotides are TGTGCCAGCAGCTTAGCTCGAACCAAGGGGGCGACCCCTTATTCACCCCTCCACTTT. Its protein product is CASSLARTKGATPYSPLHF.

This chain uses TRBV6-6 with TRBJ2-2; tentative D call: TRBD1 (6 bases). This CDR3 spans 14 amino acids. Germline values: CDR1 MNHNY, CDR2 SVGAGI (reference sequence). Trimming pared 6 bases from V and 1 base from J, leaving 9 bases between. CDR3 DNA sequence: TGTGCCAGCAGCAGGGACAAGAACACCGGGGAGCTGTTTTTT. Its protein is CASSRDKNTGELFF.

The J gene is TRBJ2-3, the V gene TRBV7-3; the D is unclear. Per germline, CDR1 SGHTA and CDR2 FQGTGA. V shed 2 bases and J shed 0 bases, with 9 bases lying between them. The CDR3 sequence is 15 residues long. CDR3 nucleotides: TGTGCCAGCAGCTTAGGCAGTCCAAGCACAGATACGCAGTATTTT. As protein: CASSLGSPSTDTQYF.

The rearrangement joins TRBV5-4 to TRBJ1-2; 10 positions agree with TRBD1. CDR1 and CDR2 (germline): SGHNT, YYREEE (reference sequence). V shed 3 bases and J 8 bases; nucleotides not matched to a gene: 13. The CDR3 consists of 16 residues. The CDR3 here is CASSSPEPGQGTGYTF. As DNA, the CDR3 is TGTGCCAGCAGCTCACCCGAACCGGGACAGGGGACGGGCTACACCTTC.

The rearrangement uses TRBV18 and TRBJ1-1, with 8 bases identical to TRBD1. The CDR3 sequence is 14 residues long. With 3 bases clipped from V and 2 bases from J, the junction kept 2 bases outside the gene matches. Germline-derived CDR1 and CDR2 are KGHSH and LQKENI. The CDR3: CASSPAGGNTEAFF. CDR3 in DNA: TGTGCCAGCTCACCGGCAGGGGGCAACACTGAAGCTTTCTTT.

The chain has TRBV6-5 and TRBJ1-1; D may be TRBD1 (5 bases). Germline assignment: CDR1 MNHEY and CDR2 SVGAGI. Deletions cut 0 bases from V and 0 bases from J, with 8 bases between. This CDR3 spans 15 amino acids. CDR3 in amino acids: CASSYSSRVNTEAFF. DNA for the CDR3: TGTGCCAGCAGTTACTCATCCAGGGTGAACACTGAAGCTTTCTTT.

The sample holds one count of this clone. The chain recombines TRBV7-9 with TRBJ2-7, with a tentative D call TRBD1 (6 bases). The germline V gene has CDR1 SEHNR and CDR2 FQNEAQ (reference sequence). The V end was cut by 2 bases, the J end by 7 bases, with 15 bases between. This CDR3 has 14 amino acids. DNA for the CDR3: TGTGCCAGCAGCTTACACGACAGGCGACAGGAGCAGTACTTC. Its protein product is CASSLHDRRQEQYF. Combining the CDR3 with reference TRBV7-9 and TRBJ2-7 gives the whole variable domain DTGVSQNPRHKITKRGQNVTFRCDPISEHNRLYWYRQTLGQGPEFLTYFQNEAQLEKSRLLSDRFSAERPKGSFSTLEIQRTEQGDSAMYLCASSLHDRRQEQYFGPGTRLTVT.

The chain combines TRBV6-5 with TRBJ2-5; 7 nucleotides align to TRBD2. The CDR3 is 15 amino acids. The germline CDR1 and CDR2 sequences are MNHEY and SVGAGI. The J segment lost 0 bases and the V segment lost 6 bases, leaving 7 bases of the junction unmatched. CDR3 sequence: CASRNLADHQETQYF. CDR3 coding DNA: TGTGCCAGCAGGAACCTAGCGGACCACCAAGAGACCCAGTACTTC.

The chain recombines TRBV5-1 with TRBJ1-2; 8 positions agree with TRBD1. This CDR3 spans 15 amino acids. V lost 3 bases and J lost 2; bases outside the gene matches: 6. The V gene's germline CDR1 is SGHRS and CDR2 YFSETQ. CDR3 amino acids: CASSSGQGPNYGYTF. CDR3 coding DNA: TGCGCCAGCAGCTCCGGACAGGGCCCAAACTATGGCTACACCTTC.

This chain links TRBV7-8 with TRBJ2-4; 7 bases agree with TRBD1. CDR1 SGHVS and CDR2 FQNEAQ come from the germline V gene. With V trimmed by 4 bases and J by 7 bases, 4 bases remained unmatched. The CDR3 has 13 residues. Here the CDR3 DNA reads TGTGCCAGCAGCTCCATGACAGGGAACATTCAGTACTTC. Residues: CASSSMTGNIQYF.

The chain joins TRBV28 to TRBJ1-5; D is unclear. V lost 5 bases, J lost 0 bases, and 11 bases lay in between. CDR1 is MDHEN, CDR2 SYDVKM, per germline. The CDR3 contains 15 residues. CDR3 region: CASSPQVYSNQPQHF. The DNA of the CDR3 is TGTGCCAGCAGTCCCCAAGTCTATAGCAATCAGCCCCAGCATTTT.

This sequence joins TRBV14 and TRBJ2-6, with a weak D call TRBD1 (5 bases). This CDR3 is built from 16 residues. The germline gives CDR1 SGHDN, CDR2 FVKESK. The germline V and J ends were trimmed by 4 bases and 2 bases, with 12 bases remaining between them. The CDR3 nucleotides are TGTGCCAGCAGCCCGCAGGGAATTACTGGGGCCAACGTCCTGACTTTC. Amino acids: CASSPQGITGANVLTF.

This CDR3 is CASSLTGSEKLFF. The CDR3 bases are TGCGCCAGCAGCTTGACAGGGTCCGAAAAACTGTTTTTT. The chain is built from TRBV5-1 and TRBJ1-4, with D possibly matching TRBD1 (6 bases). Germline V CDR1 and CDR2: SGHRS, YFSETQ. V lost 1 base to trimming and J lost 8 bases, with 9 bases between them. This CDR3 has 13 amino acids.

This clone has just one count. The V call is TRBV4-2, the J call TRBJ1-2; TRBD1 is a possible D gene (5 bases). Germline V gives CDR1 LGHNA, CDR2 YNFKEQ. There are 15 residues in the CDR3. Trimming left V 5 bases short and J 3 bases short, with 16 bases between. CDR3 residues: CASSGRGDGDYGYTF. CDR3 nucleotide sequence: TGTGCCAGCAGCGGCCGGGGGGACGGGGACTATGGCTACACCTTC.

The chain couples TRBV24-1 to TRBJ2-2, with a tentative D call TRBD1 (5 bases). Germline CDR1 and CDR2: KGHDR and SFDVKD. V was shortened by 3 bases and J by 7 bases, with 14 bases between the two germline ends. The CDR3 runs 15 residues. The CDR3 sequence is CATSDVGLSGGELFF. DNA of the CDR3: TGTGCCACCAGTGATGTGGGGCTTTCGGGCGGGGAGCTGTTTTTT.

The chain is built from TRBV3-1 (or the pseudogene TRBV3-2) and TRBJ1-6; TRBD1 matches 7 bases. V was pared by 5 bases and J by 9 bases, with 7 bases of the junction left unmatched. Germline-derived CDR1 and CDR2 are LGHDT and YNNKEL (reference sequence). The CDR3 loop spans 14 amino acids. The CDR3 region has the DNA TGTGCCAGCAGCTGGGACAGTTCCTTTTCACCCCTCCACTTT. It translates to CASSWDSSFSPLHF.

The V and J genes are TRBV7-9 and TRBJ2-5; weak D call: TRBD1 (6 bases). V lost 5 bases to trimming and J lost 2 bases, with 18 bases between them. CDR3 size: 16 residues. Germline loops: CDR1 SEHNR, CDR2 FQNEAQ (reference sequence). Here the CDR3 reads CASSPWGTRNQETQYF. In nucleotides, the CDR3 is TGTGCCAGCAGCCCCTGGGGGACAAGGAATCAAGAGACCCAGTACTTC.

The chain recombines TRBV19 with TRBJ2-1; TRBD2 matches at 8 bases. CDR3 length: 16 residues. J lost 4 bases, V lost 3 bases, and 8 bases had no gene match. Germline V gene lookup returns CDR1 LNHDA and CDR2 SQIVND (reference sequence). In DNA, the CDR3 is TGTGCCAGTAGTATCATTGGGATAGCGGGATACAATGAGCAGTTCTTC. Translation: CASSIIGIAGYNEQFF.

The chain has TRBV6-2 or TRBV6-3 and TRBJ2-1; 10 bases agree with TRBD2. The CDR3 consists of 14 residues. Germline values: CDR1 MNHEY, CDR2 SVGEGT. V was pared by 5 bases and J by 6 bases, with 4 bases of the junction left unmatched. CDR3 in DNA: TGTGCCAGCAGTCGACCTAGCGGGAGCAATGAGCAGTTCTTC. It is translated as CASSRPSGSNEQFF.